The 11 T cell receptor beta chains presented below share a single source sample, sequenced in a study of blood T cells in healthy people across ages. Alongside a J-beta primer mix, a sample-barcoded 5' primer served in a second PCR lasting about 7 to 11 cycles. A single record per CDR3 protein comes from TCRdb applying MiXCR to the 5' RACE reads. The data show 700,000 or so distinct CDR3 sequences, over 40% seen once. Input material: blood. Every receptor here comes from a man older than 75 in good health.

This rearrangement joins TRBV5-1 to TRBJ2-7; D is possibly TRBD2 (5 bases). The CDR3 consists of 14 residues. Germline V lookup: CDR1 SGHRS, CDR2 YFSETQ. Trimming took off 3 bases at V and 5 bases at J, with 15 bases between the two ends. The CDR3 is CASSSRALGDEQYF. The CDR3 DNA reads TGCGCCAGCAGCTCTCGGGCATTGGGAGACGAGCAGTACTTC.

V and J are TRBV20-1 and TRBJ2-1, with TRBD1 matching 7 bases. Germline V lookup: CDR1 DFQATT, CDR2 SNEGSKA (reference sequence). The CDR3 is made up of 11 amino acids. Here the CDR3 DNA reads TGCAGCGGACAGGTTCGGGATGAGCAGTTCTTC. As protein: CSGQVRDEQFF.

This chain connects TRBV5-1 to TRBJ2-3; a weak D match, TRBD1 (6 bases). This CDR3 is built from 12 residues. With 2 bases removed from V and 10 bases from J, the gap between germline ends came to 11 bases. The germline CDR1 and CDR2 sequences are SGHRS and YFSETQ. CDR3 amino acids: CASSLSGDPQYF. DNA for the CDR3: TGCGCCAGCAGCTTATCAGGGGATCCGCAGTATTTT.

This clonotype was seen more than once but under ten times. The V gene is TRBV7-2, the J gene TRBJ2-3, with D perhaps given as TRBD1 or TRBD2 (6 bases each). Germline CDR1 reads SGHTA; CDR2 reads FQGNSA. The V end lost 4 bases, the J end lost 2 bases, and 22 bases lay between the germline ends. The length of the CDR3 is 18 residues. CDR3 residues: CASSSGGRDTSFTDTQYF. In DNA, the CDR3 is TGTGCCAGCAGCTCCGGGGGCCGGGACACCTCCTTCACAGATACGCAGTATTTT.

The chain joins TRBV29-1 to TRBJ2-7; D gene unclear. In germline, CDR1 is SQVTM, CDR2 ANQGSEA. The CDR3 spans 13 residues. Trimming pared 1 base from V and 3 bases from J, leaving 10 bases between. CDR3 sequence: CSVEGVGLYEQYF. The CDR3 DNA is TGCAGCGTTGAAGGGGTAGGGCTCTACGAGCAGTACTTC.

This chain joins TRBV20-1 and TRBJ2-5; no firm D call. V lost 7 bases and J lost 3, with 9 bases in between. The CDR3 is 11 amino acids. Germline values: CDR1 DFQATT, CDR2 SNEGSKA (reference sequence). The CDR3 is CSGSTEETQYF. CDR3 nucleotides: TGCAGTGGGTCCACCGAAGAGACCCAGTACTTC.

The chain employs TRBV7-2 and TRBJ2-5; D remains unclear. This CDR3 is built from 13 residues. Deletions cut 5 bases from V and 11 bases from J, with 18 bases between. Germline loops: CDR1 SGHTA, CDR2 FQGNSA. CDR3 sequence: CASSQGSSDAQYF. Here the CDR3 DNA reads TGTGCCAGCAGCCAAGGGTCGTCGGATGCGCAGTACTTC.

This clonotype appeared a few times. The chain recombines TRBV3-1 with TRBJ1-2; TRBD1 is a possible D gene (6 bases). The CDR3 length is 14 residues. V gave up 4 bases and J gave up 1 base, with 10 bases separating them. Per germline, CDR1 LGHDT and CDR2 YNNKEL (reference sequence). CDR3 amino acids: CASSPRGGNYGYTF. CDR3 in DNA: TGTGCCAGCAGCCCGAGAGGGGGTAACTATGGCTACACCTTC.

This clonotype appeared many times. V is TRBV20-1 and J is TRBJ2-7; 9 bases align to TRBD1. Per the germline V gene, CDR1 is DFQATT and CDR2 is SNEGSKA (reference sequence). This CDR3 has 14 residues. V trimming: 6 bases; J trimming: 2 bases; junction bases outside the gene matches: 8. In DNA, the CDR3 is TGCAGTGCCGAGCCGACAGGGGGGACCTACGAGCAGTACTTC. Protein sequence: CSAEPTGGTYEQYF.

The rearrangement links TRBV6-5 to TRBJ1-2; D unresolved. Trimming stripped 2 bases from V and 4 bases from J, with 11 bases between. The germline CDR1 and CDR2 sequences are MNHEY and SVGAGI. This CDR3 is built from 14 residues. CDR3 nucleotides: TGTGCCAGCAGTTACGACACATCGACCTATGGCTACACCTTC. Translating gives CASSYDTSTYGYTF.

This clonotype came up a few times. CDR3 nucleotides: TGCAGTGCTGGCTTAAAGGCCCTGAGGGTGGATACGCAGTATTTT. This encodes CSAGLKALRVDTQYF. The chain employs TRBV20-1 and TRBJ2-3; D is perhaps TRBD2 (5 bases). This CDR3 region has 15 residues. Germline V CDR1 and CDR2: DFQATT, SNEGSKA (reference sequence). The V gene lost 5 bases and the J gene lost 6 bases, with 21 bases spanning the gap.